These T cell receptor beta chains were read from a single sample in a study of cytomegalovirus exposure and HLA in healthy donors. This table comes from immunoSEQ multiplex PCR, and its TCRdb copy is limited to in-frame clones, with some not included. This sample carries more than 100,000 clones, around four fifths of them seen once, and the ten largest clones take approximately 1.5%. The sample taken for sequencing was PBMCs. The receptors stem from a middle-aged man in good health and CMV-seronegative. The CDR3 runs from the conserved cysteine through the conserved F or W. Each record gives: V gene, D gene, CDR3 length, clone size, J gene, CDR3 protein, CDR3 DNA. D genes are given only for firm matches. Only some rows state a clone size, as once, few, many or a class for expanded clones.

>TRBV7-2|TRBD1|16|-|TRBJ2-5
CASSKRSGTGQETQYF
TGTGCCAGCAGCAAAAGATCCGGGACAGGGCAAGAGACCCAGTACTTC
>TRBV4-3|TRBD1|16|-|TRBJ2-2
CASSPNPGTDTGELFF
TGCGCCAGCAGCCCTAATCCAGGGACAGACACCGGGGAGCTGTTTTTT
>TRBV19|TRBD1|15|-|TRBJ1-5
CASSLTGTGYQPQHF
TGTGCCAGTAGTCTAACCGGGACAGGGTACCAGCCCCAGCATTTT
>TRBV13|TRBD2|18|-|TRBJ2-2
CASSLTPPAGGPDGELFF
TGTGCCAGCAGCTTAACCCCTCCGGCGGGAGGGCCGGACGGGGAGCTGTTTTTT
>TRBV5-1|TRBD1|15|-|TRBJ1-5
CASSLDDRENQPQHF
TGCGCCAGCAGCTTGGACGACAGGGAAAATCAGCCCCAGCATTTT
>TRBV28|-|16|-|TRBJ1-5
CASREQGADSNQPQHF
TGTGCCAGCAGGGAACAGGGTGCCGATAGCAATCAGCCCCAGCATTTT
>TRBV10-3|-|13|-|TRBJ2-5
CAISPGVGETQYF
TGTGCCATCAGTCCCGGGGTTGGAGAGACCCAGTACTTC
>TRBV2|-|14|-|TRBJ1-1
CASSRQAENTEAFF
TGTGCCAGCAGTAGACAGGCAGAGAACACTGAAGCTTTCTTT
>TRBV5-1|TRBD2|18|-|TRBJ2-1
CASSPGLAGDLNNNEQFF
TGCGCCAGCAGCCCGGGACTAGCGGGAGACCTAAATAACAATGAGCAGTTCTTC
>TRBV4-1|-|12|-|TRBJ2-1
CASSQRGNEQFF
TGCGCCAGCAGCCAACGCGGCAATGAGCAGTTCTTC
>TRBV19|TRBD1|16|-|TRBJ1-5
CASSYGTGEVNQPQHF
TGTGCCAGTAGTTATGGGACAGGGGAAGTAAATCAGCCCCAGCATTTT
>TRBV30|TRBD2|14|-|TRBJ2-7
CAWSGTSVGYEQYF
TGTGCCTGGAGTGGGACTAGTGTTGGTTACGAGCAGTACTTC
>TRBV20-1|TRBD1|11|-|TRBJ1-2
CSAEETGNNTF
TGCAGTGCCGAGGAGACAGGGAACAACACCTTC
>TRBV6-5|-|15|few|TRBJ2-3
CASSYSTLPLDTQYF
TGTGCCAGCAGTTACTCTACTCTCCCCTTAGATACGCAGTATTTT
>TRBV2|TRBD2|14|-|TRBJ2-7
CASMAETSEYEQYF
TGTGCCAGCATGGCTGAGACTAGCGAATACGAGCAGTACTTC
>TRBV15|TRBD2|19|-|TRBJ2-1
CATSPHGSGGSSSYNEQFF
TGTGCCACCAGCCCGCATGGTAGCGGGGGATCCAGCTCCTACAATGAGCAGTTCTTC
>TRBV10-1|-|13|-|TRBJ1-5
CASSVPLDQPQHF
TGCGCCAGCAGTGTGCCCCTAGATCAGCCCCAGCATTTT
>TRBV15|-|13|-|TRBJ2-1
CATSSRQGGEQFF
TGTGCCACCAGCAGCCGACAGGGAGGCGAGCAGTTCTTC
>TRBV7-3|-|16|-|TRBJ2-2
CASSLGLSRNTGELFF
TGTGCCAGCAGCTTGGGCCTGAGCCGGAACACCGGGGAGCTGTTTTTT
>TRBV5-5|-|14|once|TRBJ2-2
CASSLTGNTGELFF
TGTGCCAGCAGCTTGACAGGGAACACCGGGGAGCTGTTTTTT
>TRBV13|-|14|-|TRBJ1-4
CASSPRRSGEKLFF
TGTGCCAGCAGCCCAAGGAGGTCGGGGGAAAAACTGTTTTTT
>TRBV7-2|TRBD1|15|-|TRBJ1-2
CASSLVQGADYGYTF
TGTGCCAGCAGCTTAGTACAGGGGGCGGACTATGGCTACACCTTC
>TRBV6-5|TRBD1|15|-|TRBJ1-2
CASSWDRVPLYGYTF
TGTGCCAGCAGTTGGGACAGGGTCCCTCTTTATGGCTACACCTTC
>TRBV7-9|-|15|-|TRBJ1-2
CASSLEAGGFYGYTF
TGTGCCAGCAGCTTAGAGGCAGGAGGTTTCTATGGCTACACCTTC
>TRBV4-3|TRBD1|16|-|TRBJ1-6
CASSPRTGTRDSPLHF
TGCGCCAGCAGCCCGAGGACAGGGACGCGAGATTCACCCCTCCACTTT
>TRBV7-2|TRBD1|14|few|TRBJ1-2
CASSTGQGARGYTF
TGTGCCAGCAGCACCGGACAGGGGGCTCGGGGCTACACCTTC
>TRBV7-6|-|13|-|TRBJ2-7
CASSPWASYEQYF
TGTGCCAGCAGCCCCTGGGCGTCCTACGAGCAGTACTTC
>TRBV7-3|TRBD1|16|-|TRBJ2-1
CASSPSGQATYNEQFF
TGTGCCAGCAGCCCCTCTGGACAGGCTACCTACAATGAGCAGTTCTTC
>TRBV4-3|-|14|-|TRBJ2-2
CASSQRQGTGELFF
TGCGCCAGCAGCCAAAGGCAGGGGACCGGGGAGCTGTTTTTT
>TRBV2|-|12|-|TRBJ1-3
CASRSSGNTIYF
TGTGCCAGCCGGAGCTCTGGAAACACCATATATTTT
>TRBV7-9|-|17|-|TRBJ2-1
CASSWVGGSSSYNEQFF
TGTGCCAGCAGCTGGGTGGGAGGTTCGAGCTCCTACAATGAGCAGTTCTTC
>TRBV2|-|15|-|TRBJ1-1
CASSGQGRGNTEAFF
TGTGCCAGCAGTGGGCAGGGCCGCGGGAACACTGAAGCTTTCTTT
>TRBV4-1|TRBD2|17|once|TRBJ2-3
CASSQDQAGGWVDTQYF
TGCGCCAGCAGCCAAGATCAAGCGGGGGGTTGGGTAGATACGCAGTATTTT
>TRBV25-1|TRBD2|16|-|TRBJ2-1
CASSGTGLVRTNEQFF
TGTGCCAGCAGTGGGACGGGACTAGTGAGGACCAATGAGCAGTTCTTC
>TRBV27|TRBD2|15|-|TRBJ2-5
CASSLSGRAVETQYF
TGTGCCAGCAGTTTATCGGGGAGGGCAGTTGAGACCCAGTACTTC
>TRBV7-2|-|15|-|TRBJ1-6
CASSLGGNNNSPLHF
TGTGCCAGCAGTCTAGGGGGTAATAATAATTCACCCCTCCACTTT
>TRBV18|TRBD1|15|-|TRBJ1-2
CASSRPGTGGNGYTF
TGTGCCAGCTCACGTCCCGGGACAGGGGGCAATGGCTACACCTTC
>TRBV29-1|-|12|-|TRBJ2-7
CSVGGGSYEQYF
TGCAGCGTTGGAGGCGGATCCTACGAGCAGTACTTC
>TRBV5-6|-|12|-|TRBJ2-1
CASSRQDNEQFF
TGTGCCAGCAGCCGACAAGACAATGAGCAGTTCTTC
>TRBV2|-|13|-|TRBJ2-1
CASNTDQRAEQFF
TGTGCCAGCAACACGGACCAGCGGGCTGAGCAGTTCTTC
>TRBV29-1|TRBD2|13|-|TRBJ2-1
CSVGGGINNEQFF
TGCAGCGTTGGGGGGGGGATTAACAATGAGCAGTTCTTC
>TRBV21-1|-|15|-|TRBJ1-6
CASTSPGQTNSPLHF
TGTGCCAGCACCTCCCCCGGACAGACTAATTCACCCCTCCACTTT
>TRBV27|-|20|-|TRBJ2-6
CASSLRGRKVAVGGANVLTF
TGTGCCAGCAGTTTAAGGGGGCGGAAGGTAGCGGTTGGTGGGGCCAACGTCCTGACTTTC
>TRBV5-1|TRBD2|15|-|TRBJ2-5
CASSSGTSGGETQYF
TGCGCCAGCAGCTCCGGGACTAGCGGGGGGGAGACCCAGTACTTC
>TRBV6-1|TRBD1|15|-|TRBJ2-7
CASSDRGLSSYEQYF
TGTGCCAGCAGTGACAGGGGGCTAAGCTCCTACGAGCAGTACTTC
>TRBV27|-|16|-|TRBJ2-3
CASSSPRRERGDTQYF
TGTGCCAGCAGCTCACCCCGGCGGGAGAGGGGGGATACGCAGTATTTT
>TRBV19|TRBD1|17|few|TRBJ2-7
CASSIAVPGQGAYEQYF
TGTGCCAGTAGTATAGCGGTTCCGGGACAGGGGGCGTACGAGCAGTACTTC
>TRBV9|TRBD1|15|-|TRBJ1-2
CASSLRDRGRKGYTF
TGTGCCAGCAGCCTCCGAGACAGGGGGCGAAAAGGCTACACCTTC
>TRBV4-1|-|14|-|TRBJ2-7
CASSQPGLAYEQYF
TGCGCCAGCAGCCAACCGGGACTTGCCTACGAGCAGTACTTC
>TRBV4-1|TRBD2|16|-|TRBJ2-5
CASSHGTSSIQETQYF
TGCGCCAGCAGCCACGGGACTAGCAGTATCCAAGAGACCCAGTACTTC
>TRBV28|-|13|-|TRBJ1-3
CASSTGFGNTIYF
TGTGCCAGTTCAACAGGGTTCGGAAACACCATATATTTT
>TRBV7-2|TRBD1|16|-|TRBJ2-1
CASRPTTGGSYNEQFF
TGTGCCAGCAGACCGACGACAGGGGGCTCCTACAATGAGCAGTTCTTC
>TRBV2|TRBD2|13|-|TRBJ2-1
CASSSGGHNEQFF
TGTGCCAGCTCTAGCGGGGGCCACAATGAGCAGTTCTTC
>TRBV27|TRBD2|16|-|TRBJ2-1
CASSSSGLAGWYEQFF
TGTGCCAGCAGTTCATCCGGACTAGCGGGATGGTATGAGCAGTTCTTC
>TRBV7-2|-|13|-|TRBJ1-1
CASSLEVSRGAFF
TGTGCCAGCAGCTTAGAAGTTTCCAGGGGAGCTTTCTTT